In its sample, the clone carrying this T cell receptor beta chain was seen a few times. Antigen unknown. The V gene's germline CDR1 is DFQATT and CDR2 SNEGSKA (reference sequence). The CDR3 length is 15 residues. After removal of 6 bases from V and 3 bases from J, the junction contained 9 bases not matched to a gene. The data were obtained in a study of T cells after yellow fever vaccination. Study-level findings and limits: By day 5 rather than day 15, the secondary response had peaked, though it was weaker.

MiXCR, applied by TCRdb to the 5' RACE reads, yields one record per CDR3 protein. The sample carries some 670,000 distinct CDR3 sequences, approximately 13% recorded once. The chain links TRBV20-1 to TRBJ2-1; 9 bases map to TRBD2. Sequences were derived from PBMCs, sampled on the day of the yellow fever booster vaccination. This clonotype was obtained from a man aged 30-40 years who received the YFV17D yellow fever vaccine. The CDR3 is CSAPATSGRYNEQFF. CDR3 nucleotides: TGCAGTGCGCCCGCGACTAGCGGACGCTACAATGAGCAGTTCTTC.